This TCR beta chain was recovered during a study of T-cell reconstitution after alpha-beta-depleted transplantation in children. J was trimmed by 9 bases and V by 2 bases; bases with no gene match: 3. The CDR3 has 14 amino acids. Germline loops: CDR1 SGHTA, CDR2 FQGNSA. Unique molecular identifiers were incorporated during preparation of the TCRbeta library. In TCRdb, the PCR reads were re-called with MiXCR into one record per CDR3 protein. The table records hundreds of thousands of distinct CDR3 sequences, approximately 32% of them present only once. The sequence derives from a human donor who donated a stem cell graft to a child with aplastic anemia. Source: PBMCs from the stem cell graft donor, taken from the stem cell graft. The genes are TRBV7-2 and TRBJ2-1; TRBD2 agrees at 11 bases. The CDR3 DNA is TGTGCCAGCAGCTTAAGACTAGCGGGAAGTGAGCAGTTCTTC. Amino acid sequence: CASSLRLAGSEQFF.